One and the same sample provided the 8 T cell receptor beta chains below, sequenced in a study of blood T cell repertoires in COVID-19. Method: immunoSEQ multiplex PCR; TCRdb's copy keeps in-frame clones and lacks some. The data show more than 95,000 clones, 80% to 85% seen once. The sequencing sample was made of peripheral blood. The source is a woman aged 50 to 65 with acute or convalescent COVID-19.

The rearrangement uses TRBV5-1 and TRBJ2-3; 9 nucleotides agree with TRBD2. There are 16 residues in the CDR3. With V trimmed by 0 bases and J by 3 bases, 5 bases remained unmatched. Germline-derived CDR1 and CDR2 are SGHRS and YFSETQ. CDR3 loop: CASSLVAGGLTDTQYF. As DNA, the CDR3 is TGCGCCAGCAGCTTGGTGGCGGGGGGGTTAACAGATACGCAGTATTTT.

The J gene is TRBJ1-3, the V gene TRBV6-1; maybe TRBD1 (5 bases). V lost 0 bases and J lost 7, with 16 bases in between. The CDR3 is 16 residues long. Per germline, CDR1 MNHNS and CDR2 SASEGT. The DNA for the CDR3 is TGTGCCAGCAGTGAAGCAGGGGTCGGGTTTTGGAACACCATATATTTT. It specifies CASSEAGVGFWNTIYF.

This sequence joins TRBV6-5 and TRBJ2-7; D ambiguous. CDR1 is MNHEY, CDR2 SVGAGI, per germline. This CDR3 spans 11 amino acids. V was trimmed by 2 bases and J by 3 bases, leaving 2 bases between them. CDR3 protein: CASSYLYEQYF. DNA of the CDR3: TGTGCCAGCAGTTACCTCTACGAGCAGTACTTC.

V usage is TRBV5-1 and J usage is TRBJ1-2; D may be TRBD1 (6 bases). The CDR3 has 16 amino acids. Germline V lookup: CDR1 SGHRS, CDR2 YFSETQ. V lost 5 bases to trimming and J lost 8 bases, with 25 bases between them. This CDR3 reads CASRWGQVTFKRGYTF. The CDR3 DNA follows: TGCGCCAGCAGATGGGGGCAGGTGACCTTTAAGCGGGGCTACACCTTC.

The chain carries TRBV7-9 and TRBJ1-2; 9 bases align to TRBD1. V gave up 5 bases and J gave up 4 bases; unmatched junction bases: 11. The CDR3 is 16 residues long. Looked up from germline, CDR1 is SEHNR and CDR2 is FQNEAQ (reference sequence). CDR3 protein: CASSQMGQGGGYGYTF. Here the CDR3 DNA reads TGTGCCAGCAGCCAGATGGGACAGGGCGGGGGCTATGGCTACACCTTC.

The gene calls are TRBV6-5 and TRBJ1-6; 7 nucleotides line up with TRBD1. CDR1 and CDR2 from the germline V gene are MNHEY and SVGAGI. Losses at the gene ends were 5 bases for V and 13 bases for J; bases not matched to a gene: 11. The CDR3 sequence is 14 residues long. The DNA for the CDR3 is TGTGCCAGCAGTCCCCGGGACAGAGCCGATCCCCTCCACTTT. Translating gives CASSPRDRADPLHF.

V and J are TRBV7-3 and TRBJ1-2, with D tentatively TRBD1 (6 bases). The V end was cut by 4 bases, the J end by 1 base, with 19 bases between. CDR1 and CDR2 (germline): SGHTA, FQGTGA. CDR3 length equals 17 residues. The CDR3 coding sequence is TGTGCCAGCAGCTCTCCCGTCGACAGGAGAGTTAACTATGGCTACACCTTC. It is translated as CASSSPVDRRVNYGYTF.

This sequence joins TRBV7-2 and TRBJ2-1, with D tentatively TRBD1 (6 bases). The V and J ends lost 3 bases and 0 bases respectively, with 18 bases between them. The V gene's germline CDR1 is SGHTA and CDR2 FQGNSA. There are 18 residues in the CDR3. CDR3 coding DNA: TGTGCCAGCAGCTTGGGTTATGGGACACGAGACTCCTACAATGAGCAGTTCTTC. It translates to CASSLGYGTRDSYNEQFF.